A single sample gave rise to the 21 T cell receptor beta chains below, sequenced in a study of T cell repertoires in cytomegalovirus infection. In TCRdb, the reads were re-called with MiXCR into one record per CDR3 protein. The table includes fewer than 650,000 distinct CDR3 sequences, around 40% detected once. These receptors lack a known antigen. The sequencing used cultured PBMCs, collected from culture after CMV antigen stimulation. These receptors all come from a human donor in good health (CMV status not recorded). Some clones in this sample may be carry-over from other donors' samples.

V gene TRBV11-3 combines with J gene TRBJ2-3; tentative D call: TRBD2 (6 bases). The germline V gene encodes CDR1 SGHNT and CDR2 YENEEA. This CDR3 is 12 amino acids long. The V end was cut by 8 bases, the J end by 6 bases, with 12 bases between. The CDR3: CASSERADTQYF. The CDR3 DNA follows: TGTGCCAGCTCAGAGCGGGCTGATACGCAGTATTTT. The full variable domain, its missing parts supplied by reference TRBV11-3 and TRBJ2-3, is EAGVVQSPRYKIIEKKQPVAFWCNPISGHNTLYWYLQNLGQGPELLIRYENEEAVDDSQLPKDRFSAERLKGVDSTLKIQPAELGDSAVYLCASSERADTQYFGPGTRLTVL.

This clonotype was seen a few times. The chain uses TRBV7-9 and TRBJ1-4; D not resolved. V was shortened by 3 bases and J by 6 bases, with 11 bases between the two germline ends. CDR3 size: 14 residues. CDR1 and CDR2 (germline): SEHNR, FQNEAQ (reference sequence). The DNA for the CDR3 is TGTGCCAGCAGCTTTATAAGGGCCGATGAAAAACTGTTTTTT. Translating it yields CASSFIRADEKLFF.

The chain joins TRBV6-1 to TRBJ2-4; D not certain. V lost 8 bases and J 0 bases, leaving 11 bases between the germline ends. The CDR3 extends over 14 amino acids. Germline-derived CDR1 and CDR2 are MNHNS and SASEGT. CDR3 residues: CASGGWIAKNIQYF. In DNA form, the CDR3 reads TGTGCCAGCGGCGGATGGATAGCCAAAAACATTCAGTACTTC.

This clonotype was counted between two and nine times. The CDR3 region is CASAARETQYF. Here the CDR3 DNA reads TGTGCCAGCGCCGCTAGAGAGACCCAGTACTTC. The gene calls are TRBV7-9 and TRBJ2-5; D remains ambiguous. CDR1 and CDR2 (germline): SEHNR, FQNEAQ (reference sequence). V was cut by 8 bases and J by 4 bases, with 8 bases left in between. CDR3 length: 11 residues. The whole variable domain, remainder taken from reference TRBV7-9 and TRBJ2-5, is DTGVSQNPRHKITKRGQNVTFRCDPISEHNRLYWYRQTLGQGPEFLTYFQNEAQLEKSRLLSDRFSAERPKGSFSTLEIQRTEQGDSAMYLCASAARETQYFGPGTRLLVL.

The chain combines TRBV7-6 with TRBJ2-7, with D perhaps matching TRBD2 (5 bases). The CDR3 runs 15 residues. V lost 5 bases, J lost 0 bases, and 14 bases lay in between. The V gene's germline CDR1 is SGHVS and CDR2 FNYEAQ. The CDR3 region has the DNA TGTGCCAGCAGCCCAGAGGGTGGAGTCTCCTACGAGCAGTACTTC. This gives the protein CASSPEGGVSYEQYF.

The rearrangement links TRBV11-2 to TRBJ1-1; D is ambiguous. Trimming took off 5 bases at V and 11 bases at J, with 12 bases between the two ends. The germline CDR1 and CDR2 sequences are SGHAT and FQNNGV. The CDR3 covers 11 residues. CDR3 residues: CASSRREGAFF. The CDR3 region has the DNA TGTGCCAGCAGCCGCCGGGAGGGTGCTTTCTTT.

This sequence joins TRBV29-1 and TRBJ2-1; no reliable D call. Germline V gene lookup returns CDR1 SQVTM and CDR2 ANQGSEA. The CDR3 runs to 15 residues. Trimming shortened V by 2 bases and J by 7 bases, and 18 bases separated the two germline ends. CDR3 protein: CSVELVGKQLNEQFF. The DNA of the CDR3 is TGCAGCGTTGAACTGGTAGGAAAGCAACTAAATGAGCAGTTCTTC.

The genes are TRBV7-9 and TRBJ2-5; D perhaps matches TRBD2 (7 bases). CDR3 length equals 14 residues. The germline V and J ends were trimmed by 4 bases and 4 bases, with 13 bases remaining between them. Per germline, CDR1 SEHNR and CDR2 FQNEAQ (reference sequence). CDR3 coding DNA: TGTGCCAGCAGCTCGGGGGCTAGCGGAGAGACCCAGTACTTC. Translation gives CASSSGASGETQYF.

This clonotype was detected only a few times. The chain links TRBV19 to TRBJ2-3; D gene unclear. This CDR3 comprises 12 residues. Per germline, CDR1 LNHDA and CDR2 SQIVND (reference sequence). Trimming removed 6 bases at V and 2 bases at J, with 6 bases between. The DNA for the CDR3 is TGTGCCAGTAGCTACAACACAGATACGCAGTATTTT. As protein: CASSYNTDTQYF. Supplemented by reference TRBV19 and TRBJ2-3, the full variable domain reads DGGITQSPKYLFRKEGQNVTLSCEQNLNHDAMYWYRQDPGQGLRLIYYSQIVNDFQKGDIAEGYSVSREKKESFPLTVTSAQKNPTAFYLCASSYNTDTQYFGPGTRLTVL.

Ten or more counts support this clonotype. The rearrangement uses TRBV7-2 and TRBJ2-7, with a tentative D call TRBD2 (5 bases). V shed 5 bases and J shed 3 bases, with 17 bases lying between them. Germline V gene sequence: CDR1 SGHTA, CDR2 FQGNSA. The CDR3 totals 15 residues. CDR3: CASSPLGSIHYEQYF. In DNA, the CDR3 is TGTGCCAGCAGCCCCCTGGGGAGTATCCACTACGAGCAGTACTTC.

CDR3 loop: CSARGRAYYGYTF. The CDR3 DNA sequence: TGCAGTGCTAGGGGCAGGGCCTACTATGGCTACACCTTC. V and J are TRBV20-1 and TRBJ1-2, with TRBD1 as a possible D gene (5 bases). The ends were cut back, 3 bases at V and 3 bases at J, with 11 bases in the middle. Germline-derived CDR1 and CDR2 are DFQATT and SNEGSKA (reference sequence). The CDR3 has 13 residues.

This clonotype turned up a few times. The CDR3 loop is CSTLSGGSEAFF. Here the CDR3 DNA reads TGCAGCACCCTGTCTGGAGGATCTGAAGCTTTCTTT. V gene TRBV29-1 combines with J gene TRBJ1-1; D call uncertain. Trimming shortened V by 8 bases and J by 6 bases, and 16 bases separated the two germline ends. The CDR3 has 12 residues. From germline, CDR1 is SQVTM and CDR2 ANQGSEA.

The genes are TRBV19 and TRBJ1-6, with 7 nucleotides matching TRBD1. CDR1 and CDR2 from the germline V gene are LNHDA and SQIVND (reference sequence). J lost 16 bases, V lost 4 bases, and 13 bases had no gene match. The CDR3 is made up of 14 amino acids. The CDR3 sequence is CASSTRDSRSRLHF. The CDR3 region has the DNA TGTGCCAGTAGTACAAGGGACAGCCGTTCACGGCTCCACTTT.

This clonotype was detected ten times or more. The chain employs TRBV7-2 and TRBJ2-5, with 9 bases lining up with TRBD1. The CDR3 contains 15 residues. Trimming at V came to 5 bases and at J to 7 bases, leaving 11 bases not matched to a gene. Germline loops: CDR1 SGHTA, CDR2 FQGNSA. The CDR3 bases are TGTGCCAGCAGCCCCACCCGACAGGGGGTAACGACCCAGTACTTC. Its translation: CASSPTRQGVTTQYF.

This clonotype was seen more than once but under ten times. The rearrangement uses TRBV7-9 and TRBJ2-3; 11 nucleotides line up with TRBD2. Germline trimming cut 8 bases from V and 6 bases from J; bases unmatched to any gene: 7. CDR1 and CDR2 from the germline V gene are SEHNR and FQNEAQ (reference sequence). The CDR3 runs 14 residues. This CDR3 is CASSRLAGFDTQYF. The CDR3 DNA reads TGTGCCAGCTCCCGACTAGCGGGATTTGATACGCAGTATTTT.

The DNA of the CDR3 is TGTGCCAGCAGTACGGGTTCCCAACGACTAGACAATGAGCAGTTCTTC. It specifies CASSTGSQRLDNEQFF. This sequence joins TRBV28 and TRBJ2-1, with TRBD2 as a possible D gene (6 bases). The CDR3 loop spans 16 amino acids. V gave up 5 bases and J gave up 5 bases, with 19 bases separating them. CDR1 and CDR2 (germline): MDHEN, SYDVKM.

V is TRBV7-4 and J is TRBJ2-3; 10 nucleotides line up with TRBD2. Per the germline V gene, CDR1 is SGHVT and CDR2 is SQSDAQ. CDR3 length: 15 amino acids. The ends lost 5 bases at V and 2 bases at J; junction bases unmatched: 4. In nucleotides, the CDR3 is TGTGCCAGCAGCCTACTAGCGGGGCACACAGATACGCAGTATTTT. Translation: CASSLLAGHTDTQYF.

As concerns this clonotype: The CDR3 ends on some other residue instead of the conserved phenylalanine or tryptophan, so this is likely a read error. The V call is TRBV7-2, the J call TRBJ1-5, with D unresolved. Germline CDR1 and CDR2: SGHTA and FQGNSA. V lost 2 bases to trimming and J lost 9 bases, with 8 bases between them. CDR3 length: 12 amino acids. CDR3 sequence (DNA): TGTGCCAGCAGCTTAAGAGATGGGCCCCAGCATCTT. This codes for CASSLRDGPQHL.

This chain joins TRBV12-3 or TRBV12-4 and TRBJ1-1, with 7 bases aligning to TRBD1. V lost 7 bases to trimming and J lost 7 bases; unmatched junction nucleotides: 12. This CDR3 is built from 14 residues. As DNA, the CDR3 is TGTGCCAGCACCGCCTTTGACAGGGAGGGTGAAGCTTTCTTT. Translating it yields CASTAFDREGEAFF.

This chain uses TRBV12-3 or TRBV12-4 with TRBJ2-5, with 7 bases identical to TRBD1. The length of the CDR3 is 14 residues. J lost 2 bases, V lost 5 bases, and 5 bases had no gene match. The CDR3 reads CASSKRTGQETQYF. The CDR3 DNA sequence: TGTGCCAGCAGTAAACGGACAGGACAAGAGACCCAGTACTTC.

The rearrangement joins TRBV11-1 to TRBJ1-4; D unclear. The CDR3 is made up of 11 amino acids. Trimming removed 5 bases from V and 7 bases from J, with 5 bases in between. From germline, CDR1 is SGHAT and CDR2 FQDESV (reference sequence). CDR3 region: CASSRSEKLFF. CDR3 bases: TGTGCCAGCAGCCGCAGTGAAAAACTGTTTTTT.